The present entry profiles one T cell receptor beta chain with its context. The clone's antigen remains unknown. No qualities accompany the bases; no much larger clone lies one base away. The sample comes from a study of follicular helper T cells after annual influenza vaccination (dated by TCRdb to about 2017). Background for the entire study: Blood was collected on days 0, 7 and 28 after each seasonal influenza vaccination. To study recall of cTfh clones, some subjects were followed across successive annual vaccinations spanning the 2013-2014, 2014-2015 and 2015-2016 seasons. One week after vaccination, a second recruited cohort of more than nine subjects (Table S1) displayed a similar ICOS+CD38+ cTfh response. Six subjects had multi-year samples: four covered two vaccination seasons and two covered three seasons. Samples from 2013-2014 were cryopreserved, whereas samples from 2015 were processed immediately after collection. Broader findings and caveats from the paper: Only roughly 9.5-22% of analyzed cells yielded productive TCRB sequences, so sampling of rare clonotypes was not possible. Day 7 ICOS+CD38+ clones were most often found later in ICOS-CD38- cTfh, suggesting that subset may serve as a memory reservoir. Successive annual vaccinations recalled a recurrent oligoclonal ICOS+CD38+ cTfh response that contained tetramer and AIM influenza-specific clonotypes. ICOS+CD38+ cTfh clonality correlated with the frequency of that population, and its change correlated with the change in circulating plasmablast frequency.

Taken from cysteine to phenylalanine, the CDR3 has 15 residues. Only the CDR3 DNA is retained, 45 bases long and in frame from the first base. According to the germline V gene, CDR1 reads SGHRS and CDR2 reads YFSETQ. Trimming at the junction amounts to 4 bases on V and 4 bases on J, and the germline ends lie 16 bases apart. Libraries were made using the immunoSEQ multiplex PCR assay. Adaptive Biotechnologies carried out TCRB amplification, library preparation, sequencing and preliminary bioinformatics at Survey level resolution. TCRB sequencing used multiplex PCR amplification of genomic DNA from sorted cTfh populations. The study's own analysis went as follows. Clonality was computed in R as 1 minus normalized Shannon entropy; the Gini index was calculated with the R package ineq. Overlap score was defined as the summed counts of shared sequences divided by the total counts of all sequences in both compared samples. Shared-clonotype significance used Fisher's exact test assuming a theoretical repertoire of 10^7 TCRB sequences. TCRdb limited this immuneACCESS table to in-frame rearrangements with V and J called. A share of clones is missing; checked studies link under half to unresolved V genes, and the rest is unexplained. V and J calls and clone size follow that table, whereas D and trimming were derived from the DNA. The sample table lists 12,000 to 15,000 clones, approximately 84% of them with a count of one. Of the sample, about 1.3% falls within the top ten clones.

In the paper's terms, the time point label means: 2014-2015 season, 7 days after vaccination. Adults received seasonal inactivated influenza vaccine (Fluvarix), and TCRB sequencing tracked sorted blood CD4 subsets before and after vaccination. To be eligible, subjects had to live in the community and must not have received influenza vaccine in the previous 6 months. Subjects were excluded for influenza vaccine contraindications, substance abuse, HIV/AIDS, active malignancy, immunomodulatory medication, or active illness such as respiratory infection. At each time point, about 35 to 110 mL of blood was collected. Non-naive CD4+CXCR5+PD-1+ cells were defined as circulating Tfh and were sorted into two fractions, ICOS+CD38+ and ICOS-CD38-. PBMC were isolated using Ficoll-Paque PLUS or SepMate separation. Before DNA extraction, cell subsets were sorted from PBMC on a BD FACS Aria.

The clonotype was recovered from an adult who received the influenza vaccine. The sample was CXCR5+ CD38- circulating T follicular helper cells from blood, taken 7 days after influenza vaccination. The cell subset or site label corresponds to: circulating Tfh, non-naive CD4+CXCR5+PD-1+ (ICOS+CD38+ or ICOS-CD38-). In this chain, TRBV5-1 is recombined with TRBJ2-3, with TRBD2 perhaps the D gene, on 6 matching bases. In nucleotide form, the sequence is TGCGCCAGCAGCGTCTCGAGGGGAGGCGCAGATACGCAGTATTTT. Translated, it reads CASSVSRGGADTQYF.